A selection of T cell receptor beta chains follows, all from one sample in a study of beta chain features in type 1 diabetes. Profiled with immunoSEQ multiplex PCR; TCRdb holds only in-frame clones, not every one. The sample yields about 640,000 clones, around 11% seen once. Sequencing used naive CD4+ T cells from blood. These receptors all come from a man aged 25-45 years with type 1 diabetes. CDR3s include the opening cysteine and the closing phenylalanine or tryptophan. D genes are given only for firm matches. Some rows have no size entry. The others give once, few or many, or a class for an expanded clone.

TRBJ2-6,few,NA,TRBV7-2,CAGRRLSGANVLTF,TGTGCCGGCCGACGGCTCTCTGGGGCCAACGTCCTGACTTTC
TRBJ1-3,few,NA,TRBV2,CASSQTAGNTIYF,TGTGCCAGCAGTCAGACAGCTGGAAACACCATATATTTT
TRBJ1-4,few,NA,TRBV7-9,CASSFPGNEKLFF,TGTGCCAGCAGCTTTCCAGGGAATGAAAAACTGTTTTTT
TRBJ1-2,NA,NA,TRBV28,CASSGAPGGYTF,TGTGCCAGCAGTGGGGCCCCTGGGGGCTACACCTTC
TRBJ2-3,few,TRBD2,TRBV9,CASSVVASGGSDTQYF,TGTGCCAGCAGCGTAGTGGCTAGCGGGGGCTCAGATACGCAGTATTTT
TRBJ1-2,few,NA,TRBV7-2,CASSFPIGLYYGYTF,TGTGCCAGCAGCTTCCCGATAGGGTTGTACTATGGCTACACCTTC
TRBJ1-6,NA,NA,TRBV27,CASRWGNSPLHF,TGTGCCAGCAGATGGGGTAATTCACCCCTCCACTTT
TRBJ1-4,few,TRBD1,TRBV7-9,CASSATTGPNEKLFF,TGTGCCAGCAGCGCAACGACAGGGCCTAATGAAAAACTGTTTTTT
TRBJ2-2,NA,NA,TRBV4-2,CASSQEIGGIGELFF,TGTGCCAGCAGCCAAGAGATCGGGGGAATTGGGGAGCTGTTTTTT
TRBJ1-1,few,NA,TRBV7-9,CASSFPFPGGQNTEAFF,TGTGCCAGCAGCTTTCCATTCCCCGGGGGGCAGAACACTGAAGCTTTCTTT
TRBJ1-6,NA,NA,TRBV19,CASTRGLNSPLHF,TGTGCCAGTACCCGGGGCCTAAACTCACCCCTCCACTTT
TRBJ2-6,few,NA,TRBV2,CASSTGTPVDVLTF,TGTGCCAGCAGTACCGGGACCCCGGTGGACGTCCTGACTTTC
TRBJ2-3,few,TRBD2,TRBV25-1,CASSGRTSGTDTQYF,TGTGCCAGCAGTGGTCGGACTAGCGGCACAGATACGCAGTATTTT
TRBJ2-7,few,NA,TRBV7-2,CASSSPTGREQYF,TGTGCCAGCAGCTCCCCGACAGGGAGGGAGCAGTACTTC
TRBJ1-4,NA,NA,TRBV2,CASKGYGEKLFF,TGTGCCAGCAAGGGGTACGGTGAAAAACTGTTTTTT
TRBJ1-5,NA,NA,TRBV28,CASSRLHSNQPQHF,TGTGCCAGCAGTAGACTGCATAGCAATCAGCCCCAGCATTTT
TRBJ2-3,NA,NA,TRBV4-2,CASSQDSSRADTQYF,TGTGCCAGCAGCCAAGATAGCAGCAGAGCAGATACGCAGTATTTT
TRBJ1-6,few,NA,TRBV28,CASSLAGQTSPLHF,TGTGCCAGCAGTTTGGCAGGGCAAACTTCACCCCTCCACTTT
TRBJ2-7,few,TRBD1,TRBV30,CAWSSSGTAFCF,TGTGCCTGGAGTTCCTCCGGGACAGCCTTCTGCTTC
TRBJ2-5,NA,NA,TRBV5-1,CASSLDGNTQETQYF,TGCGCCAGCAGCTTGGATGGCAACACCCAAGAGACCCAGTACTTC
TRBJ2-2,NA,NA,TRBV11-2,CASSFPTLTGELFF,TGTGCCAGCAGCTTCCCTACGCTTACCGGGGAGCTGTTTTTT
TRBJ2-7,NA,TRBD1,TRBV6-5,CATAGQGDEQYF,TGTGCCACCGCGGGACAGGGAGACGAGCAGTACTTC